A single sample gave rise to the 6 T cell receptor beta chains below, sequenced in a study of blood T cells in healthy people across ages. Sample-barcoded 5' priming and a J-beta primer mix drove a second PCR of roughly 6 to 12 cycles. In TCRdb, the 5' RACE reads were re-called with MiXCR into one record per CDR3 protein. The sample carries fewer than 2 million distinct CDR3 sequences, 35% to 50% recorded once. What was sequenced was blood. These receptor sequences come from a human donor in good health.

This sequence joins TRBV7-6 and TRBJ2-1; 8 positions match TRBD2. CDR1 and CDR2 (germline): SGHVS, FNYEAQ. Losses at the gene ends were 5 bases for V and 5 bases for J; bases not matched to a gene: 17. The CDR3 totals 18 residues. CDR3 loop: CASSPQVWGRGVDNEQFF. CDR3 sequence (DNA): TGTGCCAGCAGCCCCCAGGTGTGGGGGCGGGGGGTCGACAATGAGCAGTTCTTC.

This clonotype was seen a few times. The V and J genes are TRBV20-1 and TRBJ2-5; the D is unclear. The CDR3 consists of 13 residues. Per germline, CDR1 DFQATT and CDR2 SNEGSKA (reference sequence). V shed 5 bases and J shed 2 bases, with 12 bases lying between them. The CDR3 DNA is TGCAGTGCTCAATCGTACGCTCAAGAGACCCAGTACTTC. Protein: CSAQSYAQETQYF.

This clonotype has a handful of counts. The genes are TRBV27 and TRBJ1-1, with a tentative D call TRBD1 (5 bases). Per germline, CDR1 MNHEY and CDR2 SMNVEV (reference sequence). The germline V and J ends were trimmed by 0 bases and 4 bases, with 12 bases remaining between them. The CDR3 consists of 15 residues. CDR3 amino acids: CASSLSRVGATEAFF. The CDR3 region has the DNA TGTGCCAGCAGTTTATCAAGGGTTGGGGCCACTGAAGCTTTCTTT.

The J gene is TRBJ2-7, the V gene TRBV4-1; D perhaps matches TRBD1 (6 bases). V was shortened by 0 bases and J by 6 bases, with 9 bases between the two germline ends. The V gene's germline CDR1 is MGHRA and CDR2 YSYEKL. The CDR3 is 13 amino acids. The CDR3 DNA reads TGCGCCAGCAGCCAAGATGGGGGCAGCGAGCAGTACTTC. It translates to CASSQDGGSEQYF.

The rearrangement links TRBV12-3 or TRBV12-4 to TRBJ2-3, with 10 bases aligning to TRBD2. V was clipped by 3 bases and J by 2 bases; unmatched bases: 14. The CDR3 runs to 19 residues. CDR3 sequence reads: CASSFSTVSGTSDTDTQYF. The DNA of the CDR3 is TGTGCCAGCAGTTTTTCCACCGTCTCCGGGACTAGCGACACAGATACGCAGTATTTT.

This clonotype was counted only a few times. The J gene is TRBJ2-3, the V gene TRBV29-1; D tentatively fits TRBD1 or TRBD2 (6 bases each). V lost 7 bases and J lost 3, with 14 bases in between. CDR3 length: 13 amino acids. Germline CDR1 is SQVTM and CDR2 is ANQGSEA. This CDR3 is CSEGVGGTDTQYF. DNA of the CDR3: TGCAGCGAGGGTGTAGGGGGGACAGATACGCAGTATTTT.